These 19 T cell receptor beta chains were all obtained from the same sample, sequenced in a study of molecular identifiers for immune sequencing clone quantification (dated by TCRdb to the late 2010s). Library preparation employed PCR. Instrument used: Illumina HiSeq 4000. TCRdb's own reprocessing of the public reads used fastp at Q25 and MiXCR and kept productive beta chains. For every CDR3 protein sequence, its rows merge into one entry that carries the most common genes and DNA. Present in this sample are 550,000 to 750,000 distinct CDR3 sequences, less than 20% of which were seen just once. The ten largest account for roughly 0.9% of the sample. The sequenced sample consisted of naive CD8+ T cells from blood, with Jurkat cell RNA spiked in. Taken with the paper, the label for cell subset or site translates to: FACS-sorted CD8+CD4-CCR7+CD45RA+ naive T cells. The origin of the receptors is a human donor in good health. Some libraries in this study had Jurkat cell RNA spiked in.

This clonotype occurred many times. The CDR3 nucleotides are TGTGCCTGGAGCACTCCGGGGGTCAGTTTCAATCAGCCCCAGCATTTT. It is translated as CAWSTPGVSFNQPQHF. The V and J genes are TRBV30 and TRBJ1-5; D perhaps matches TRBD1 (5 bases). Trimming pared 3 bases from V and 3 bases from J, leaving 18 bases between. There are 16 residues in the CDR3. Germline V gives CDR1 GTSNPN, CDR2 SVGIG (reference sequence).

This clonotype was picked up many times. CDR3 bases: TGTGCCAGCAGCCTCACCGGGACAGGGCCCACTGAAGCTTTCTTT. Translated: CASSLTGTGPTEAFF. The gene calls are TRBV7-9 and TRBJ1-1, with 9 bases fitting TRBD1. The CDR3 is made up of 15 amino acids. Germline CDR1 is SEHNR and CDR2 is FQNEAQ (reference sequence). With V trimmed by 5 bases and J by 4 bases, 8 bases remained unmatched.

This clonotype was seen many times. The V gene is TRBV28, the J gene TRBJ2-7; TRBD2 is a possible D gene (5 bases). There are 16 residues in the CDR3. The V end was cut by 3 bases, the J end by 1 base, with 16 bases between. Germline loops: CDR1 MDHEN, CDR2 SYDVKM. As DNA, the CDR3 is TGTGCCAGCAGTTTTTGGGGAGAGATTGGGTCCTACGAGCAGTACTTC. Its translation is CASSFWGEIGSYEQYF.

This clonotype was detected many times. This chain joins TRBV6-2 or TRBV6-3 and TRBJ2-5; D unresolved. V was clipped by 2 bases and J by 5 bases, with 18 bases between them. The germline gives CDR1 MNHEY, CDR2 SVGEGT. The CDR3 sequence is 16 residues long. CDR3 amino acids: CASSYLRRRTEETQYF. CDR3 nucleotides: TGTGCCAGCAGTTACCTCAGACGTAGGACGGAGGAGACCCAGTACTTC.

With respect to this clonotype: Possible read error: a much larger clone is one base away. The chain combines TRBV11-2 with TRBJ1-6, with TRBD1 matching 10 bases. The CDR3 totals 18 residues. The germline V gene encodes CDR1 SGHAT and CDR2 FQNNGV. V trimming: 2 bases; J trimming: 0 bases; junction bases outside the gene matches: 4. CDR3 sequence reads: CASSLSWTGGSYNSPLHF. The CDR3 nucleotides read TGTGCCAGCAGCTTATCCTGGACAGGGGGCTCCTATAATTCACCCCTCCACTTT.

In this sample, this clonotype turned up many times. The chain employs TRBV19 and TRBJ2-3; TRBD1 matches at 7 bases. This CDR3 region has 13 residues. CDR1 LNHDA and CDR2 SQIVND come from the germline V gene (reference sequence). J gave up 4 bases and V 7 bases, and 5 bases lay outside the gene matches. The CDR3 DNA sequence: TGTGCCAGTACAACCGGACAGGCAGATACGCAGTATTTT. Its translation is CASTTGQADTQYF. Full variable domain (outside the CDR3, taken from reference TRBV19 and TRBJ2-3): DGGITQSPKYLFRKEGQNVTLSCEQNLNHDAMYWYRQDPGQGLRLIYYSQIVNDFQKGDIAEGYSVSREKKESFPLTVTSAQKNPTAFYLCASTTGQADTQYFGPGTRLTVL.

This clonotype was seen more than once but under ten times. Since a much larger clone is just one base distant, this may be a read error. The chain couples TRBV2 to TRBJ2-3; D unresolved. CDR3 size: 11 residues. V lost 8 bases to trimming and J lost 4 bases, with 7 bases between them. Germline V gene data show CDR1 as SNHLY and CDR2 as FYNNEI. The CDR3 here is CASYLADTQYF. The CDR3 DNA is TGTGCCAGCTATCTCGCAGATACGCAGTATTTT.

CDR3: CASSYLPRTVYGYTF. Here the CDR3 DNA reads TGTGCCAGCAGTTATCTCCCCAGGACTGTCTATGGCTACACCTTC. V and J are TRBV6-2 or TRBV6-3 and TRBJ1-2; no clear D. The V end lost 3 bases, the J end lost 4 bases, and 15 bases lay between the germline ends. Germline V gene data show CDR1 as MNHEY and CDR2 as SVGEGT. The CDR3 extends over 15 amino acids.

This clonotype was picked up many times. The V call is TRBV5-1, the J call TRBJ2-2; perhaps TRBD1 as D (5 bases). The CDR3 length is 16 residues. The V gene lost 0 bases and the J gene lost 0 bases, with 9 bases spanning the gap. CDR1 SGHRS and CDR2 YFSETQ come from the germline V gene. The CDR3 DNA reads as TGCGCCAGCAGCTTGGGGGGCTCAACGAACACCGGGGAGCTGTTTTTT. Protein sequence: CASSLGGSTNTGELFF. Supplemented by reference TRBV5-1 and TRBJ2-2, the full variable domain reads KAGVTQTPRYLIKTRGQQVTLSCSPISGHRSVSWYQQTPGQGLQFLFEYFSETQRNKGNFPGRFSGRQFSNSRSEMNVSTLELGDSALYLCASSLGGSTNTGELFFGEGSRLTVL.

The CDR3 loop is CASSSPSGGAAEQFF. The CDR3 nucleotides are TGTGCCAGCAGCTCCCCTAGCGGGGGGGCCGCTGAGCAGTTCTTC. The J gene is TRBJ2-1, the V gene TRBV7-9; 12 bases align to TRBD2. The germline V gene encodes CDR1 SEHNR and CDR2 FQNEAQ (reference sequence). The CDR3 loop spans 15 amino acids. The V and J ends lost 4 bases and 9 bases, in that order; junction bases with no gene match: 7.

Many counts were recorded for this clonotype. The chain carries TRBV7-9 and TRBJ2-7; 8 bases are a match to TRBD1. Germline V gene lookup returns CDR1 SEHNR and CDR2 FQNEAQ (reference sequence). The CDR3 loop spans 15 amino acids. The V segment lost 4 bases and the J segment 2 bases; nucleotides outside the gene matches: 7. The CDR3: CASSSVQGEAYEQYF. The DNA for the CDR3 is TGTGCCAGCAGCTCAGTACAGGGGGAGGCCTACGAGCAGTACTTC.

This chain connects TRBV11-2 to TRBJ1-1, with TRBD1 as a possible D gene (6 bases). Deletions cut 5 bases from V and 4 bases from J, with 14 bases between. Germline-derived CDR1 and CDR2 are SGHAT and FQNNGV. The CDR3 extends over 14 amino acids. CDR3 sequence (DNA): TGTGCCAGCAGCACAGGACCGGGGGCCACTGAAGCTTTCTTT. Protein sequence: CASSTGPGATEAFF.

At least ten counts were recorded for this clonotype. The rearrangement uses TRBV7-9 and TRBJ2-7; D might be TRBD1 or TRBD2, each matching 5 bases. Germline loops: CDR1 SEHNR, CDR2 FQNEAQ (reference sequence). The CDR3 has 12 residues. Deletions cut 5 bases from V and 7 bases from J, with 12 bases between. DNA of the CDR3: TGTGCCAGCAGCCGAGGGACCGAGGAGCAGTACTTC. Protein product: CASSRGTEEQYF.

This clonotype was observed at least ten times. DNA for the CDR3: TGCGCCAGCAGCCACCCCGGACAGATTAGCTCCTACAATGAGCAGTTCTTC. Protein: CASSHPGQISSYNEQFF. The chain links TRBV4-1 to TRBJ2-1; D might be TRBD1 (6 bases). Germline CDR1 and CDR2: MGHRA and YSYEKL. CDR3 length equals 17 residues. Trimming shortened V by 3 bases and J by 0 bases, and 15 bases separated the two germline ends.

Comment on this clonotype: This may stem from a read error, because a much larger clone lies one nucleotide away. V usage is TRBV20-1 and J usage is TRBJ2-1; 13 bases agree with TRBD2. Germline CDR1 reads DFQATT; CDR2 reads SNEGSKA (reference sequence). Trimming took 3 bases from V and 7 from J; bases not matched to a gene: 6. CDR3 size: 15 residues. The CDR3 DNA follows: TGCAGTGCTAGGTCACTAGCGGGGGGGATTAATGAGCAGTTCTTC. Translation: CSARSLAGGINEQFF.

The chain combines TRBV11-2 with TRBJ2-7; 7 bases fit TRBD2. Trimming at V came to 3 bases and at J to 2 bases, leaving 4 bases not matched to a gene. The CDR3 contains 14 residues. Germline CDR1 SGHAT, CDR2 FQNNGV. CDR3 amino acids: CASSFGGSTYEQYF. CDR3 DNA: TGTGCCAGCAGCTTTGGCGGGAGTACCTACGAGCAGTACTTC. Full variable domain (missing parts from reference TRBV11-2 and TRBJ2-7): EAGVAQSPRYKIIEKRQSVAFWCNPISGHATLYWYQQILGQGPKLLIQFQNNGVVDDSQLPKDRFSAERLKGVDSTLKIQPAKLEDSAVYLCASSFGGSTYEQYFGPGTRLTVT.

In its sample, this clonotype was seen a few times. In DNA, the CDR3 is TGCAGCGTCCTTACGGATTTAGCCTTATACAATGAGCAGTTCTTC. Protein: CSVLTDLALYNEQFF. The chain combines TRBV29-1 with TRBJ2-1; no clear D gene. The germline V gene encodes CDR1 SQVTM and CDR2 ANQGSEA. V lost 6 bases and J lost 4, with 19 bases in between. The CDR3 extends over 15 amino acids.

As to this clonotype: One base away lies a much larger clone, so this may be a sequencing read error. V and J are TRBV4-1 and TRBJ2-5; no clear D gene. Trimming pared 4 bases from V and 1 base from J, leaving 4 bases between. The CDR3 spans 12 residues. Germline V gene lookup returns CDR1 MGHRA and CDR2 YSYEKL. This CDR3 is CASSRFQETQYF. The CDR3 DNA is TGCGCCAGCAGCCGATTCCAAGAGACCCAGTACTTC.

This chain links TRBV5-4 with TRBJ2-7; possible D gene TRBD2, 5 bases. The CDR3 consists of 14 residues. CDR1 and CDR2 from the germline V gene are SGHNT and YYREEE (reference sequence). V shed 2 bases and J shed 6 bases, with 15 bases lying between them. This chain's CDR3 is CASSFGQTSGEQYF. For the CDR3, the DNA is TGTGCCAGCAGCTTTGGGCAGACGAGCGGCGAGCAGTACTTC.